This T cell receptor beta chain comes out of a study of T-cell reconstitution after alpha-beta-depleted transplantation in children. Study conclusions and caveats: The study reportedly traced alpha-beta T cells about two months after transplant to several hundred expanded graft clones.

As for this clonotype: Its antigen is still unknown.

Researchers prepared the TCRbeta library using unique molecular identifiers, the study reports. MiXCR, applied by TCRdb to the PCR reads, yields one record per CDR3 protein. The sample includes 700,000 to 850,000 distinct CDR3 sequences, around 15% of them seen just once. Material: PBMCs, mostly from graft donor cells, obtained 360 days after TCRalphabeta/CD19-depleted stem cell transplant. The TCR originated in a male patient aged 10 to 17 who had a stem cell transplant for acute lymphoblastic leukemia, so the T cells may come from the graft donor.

The CDR3 nucleotides are TGTGCCAGCAGCTTAGGACAGATGAATCAGCCCCAGCATTTT. It yields the protein CASSLGQMNQPQHF. The V call is TRBV7-2, the J call TRBJ1-5; the D gene is possibly TRBD1 (5 bases). Germline CDR1 is SGHTA and CDR2 is FQGNSA. V shed 1 base and J shed 4 bases, with 8 bases lying between them. The length of the CDR3 is 14 residues.